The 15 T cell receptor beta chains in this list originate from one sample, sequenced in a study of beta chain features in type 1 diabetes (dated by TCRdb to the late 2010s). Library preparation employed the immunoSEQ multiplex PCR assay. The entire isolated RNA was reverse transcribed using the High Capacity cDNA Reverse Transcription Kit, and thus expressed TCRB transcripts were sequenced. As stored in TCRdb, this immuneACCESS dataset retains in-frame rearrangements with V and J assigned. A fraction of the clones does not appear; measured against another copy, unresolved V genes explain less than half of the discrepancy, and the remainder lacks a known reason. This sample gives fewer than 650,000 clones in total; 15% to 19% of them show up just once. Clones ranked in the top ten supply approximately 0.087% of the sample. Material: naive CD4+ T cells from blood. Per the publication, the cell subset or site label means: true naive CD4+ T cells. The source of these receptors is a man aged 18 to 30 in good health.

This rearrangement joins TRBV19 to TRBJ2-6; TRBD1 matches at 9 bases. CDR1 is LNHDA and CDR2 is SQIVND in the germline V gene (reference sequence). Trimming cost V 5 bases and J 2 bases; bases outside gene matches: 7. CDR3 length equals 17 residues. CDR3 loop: CASSLGTGLAGANVLTF. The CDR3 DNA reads TGTGCCAGTAGTCTTGGGACAGGGCTTGCTGGGGCCAACGTCCTGACTTTC.

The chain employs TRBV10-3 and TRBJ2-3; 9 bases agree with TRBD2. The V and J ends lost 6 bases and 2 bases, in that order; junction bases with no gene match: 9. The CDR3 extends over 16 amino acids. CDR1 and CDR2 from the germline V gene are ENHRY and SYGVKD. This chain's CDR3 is CAIRPGLALSTDTQYF. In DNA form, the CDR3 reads TGTGCCATCAGACCGGGACTAGCTCTTTCCACAGATACGCAGTATTTT.

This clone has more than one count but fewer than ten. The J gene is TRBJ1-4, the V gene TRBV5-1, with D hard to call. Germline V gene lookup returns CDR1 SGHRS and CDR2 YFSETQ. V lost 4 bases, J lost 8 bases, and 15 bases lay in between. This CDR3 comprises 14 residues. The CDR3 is CASSPYKDPEKLFF. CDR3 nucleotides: TGCGCCAGCAGCCCCTATAAGGACCCCGAAAAACTGTTTTTT.

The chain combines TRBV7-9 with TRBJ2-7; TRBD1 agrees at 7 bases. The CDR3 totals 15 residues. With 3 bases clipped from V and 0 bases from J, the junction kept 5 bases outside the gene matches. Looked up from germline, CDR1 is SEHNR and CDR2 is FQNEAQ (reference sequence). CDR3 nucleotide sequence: TGTGCCAGCAGCTTTCGGACAGGAAGCTCCTACGAGCAGTACTTC. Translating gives CASSFRTGSSYEQYF.

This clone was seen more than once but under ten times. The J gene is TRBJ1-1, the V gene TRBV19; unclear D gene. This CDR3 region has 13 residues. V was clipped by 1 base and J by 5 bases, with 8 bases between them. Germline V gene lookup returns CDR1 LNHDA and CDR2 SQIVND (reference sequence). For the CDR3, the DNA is TGTGCCAGTAGTATAGTTGGGTCGACTGAAGCTTTCTTT. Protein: CASSIVGSTEAFF.

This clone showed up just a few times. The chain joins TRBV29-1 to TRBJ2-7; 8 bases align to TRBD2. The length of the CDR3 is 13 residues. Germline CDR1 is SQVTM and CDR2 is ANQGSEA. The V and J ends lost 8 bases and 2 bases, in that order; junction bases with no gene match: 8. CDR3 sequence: CSMRTSLAYEQYF. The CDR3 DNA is TGCAGCATGAGGACTAGCCTAGCCTACGAGCAGTACTTC.

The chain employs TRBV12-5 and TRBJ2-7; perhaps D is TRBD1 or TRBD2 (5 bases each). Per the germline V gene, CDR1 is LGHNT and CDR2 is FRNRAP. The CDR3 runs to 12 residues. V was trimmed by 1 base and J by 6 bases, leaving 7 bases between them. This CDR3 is CASGLGGSEQYF. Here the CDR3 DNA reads TGTGCTAGTGGTTTGGGGGGGTCCGAGCAGTACTTC.

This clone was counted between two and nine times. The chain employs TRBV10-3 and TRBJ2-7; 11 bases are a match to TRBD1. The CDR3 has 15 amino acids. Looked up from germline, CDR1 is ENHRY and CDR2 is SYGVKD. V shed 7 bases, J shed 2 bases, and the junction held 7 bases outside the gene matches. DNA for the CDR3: TGTGCCATCACCAGAGGACAGGGGGCCCCCTACGAGCAGTACTTC. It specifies CAITRGQGAPYEQYF.

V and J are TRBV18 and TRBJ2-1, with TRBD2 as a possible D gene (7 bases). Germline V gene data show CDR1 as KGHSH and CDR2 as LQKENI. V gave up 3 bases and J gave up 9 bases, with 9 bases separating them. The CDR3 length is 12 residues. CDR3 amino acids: CASSPRGGEQFF. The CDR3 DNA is TGTGCCAGCTCACCTAGGGGGGGTGAGCAGTTCTTC.

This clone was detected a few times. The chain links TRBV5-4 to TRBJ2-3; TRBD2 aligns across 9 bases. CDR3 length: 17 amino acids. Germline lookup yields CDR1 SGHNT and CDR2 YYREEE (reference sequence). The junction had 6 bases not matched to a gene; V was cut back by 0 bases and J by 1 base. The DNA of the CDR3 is TGTGCCAGCAGCTTGGTATGGGCTAGCGGGGGCACAGATACGCAGTATTTT. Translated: CASSLVWASGGTDTQYF.

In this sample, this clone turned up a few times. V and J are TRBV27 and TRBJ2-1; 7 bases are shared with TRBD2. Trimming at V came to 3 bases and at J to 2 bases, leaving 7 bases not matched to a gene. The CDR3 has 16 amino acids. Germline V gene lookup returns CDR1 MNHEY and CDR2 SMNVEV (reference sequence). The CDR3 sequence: CASSFAGALPYNEQFF. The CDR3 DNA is TGTGCCAGCAGTTTTGCGGGAGCTCTGCCCTACAATGAGCAGTTCTTC.

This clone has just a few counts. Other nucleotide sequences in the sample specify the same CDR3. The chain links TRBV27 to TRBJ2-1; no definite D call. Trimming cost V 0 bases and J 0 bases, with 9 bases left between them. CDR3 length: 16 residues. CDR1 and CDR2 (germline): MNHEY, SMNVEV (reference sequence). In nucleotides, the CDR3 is TGTGCCAGCAGTTTATCTCCATTAAGCTCCTACAATGAGCAGTTCTTC. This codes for CASSLSPLSSYNEQFF.

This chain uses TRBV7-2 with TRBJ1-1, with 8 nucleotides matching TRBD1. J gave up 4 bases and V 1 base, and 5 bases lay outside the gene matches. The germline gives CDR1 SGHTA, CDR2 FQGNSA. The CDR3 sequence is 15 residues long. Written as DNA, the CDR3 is TGTGCCAGCAGCTTAGAGGCAGGGGGCTCCACTGAAGCTTTCTTT. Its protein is CASSLEAGGSTEAFF.

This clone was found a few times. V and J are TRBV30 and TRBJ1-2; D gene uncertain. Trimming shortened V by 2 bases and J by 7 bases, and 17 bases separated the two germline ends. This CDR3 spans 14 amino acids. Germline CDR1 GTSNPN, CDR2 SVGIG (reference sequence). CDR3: CAWSLGRRLAGYTF. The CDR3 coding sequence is TGTGCCTGGAGTTTGGGCAGAAGGTTAGCTGGCTACACCTTC.

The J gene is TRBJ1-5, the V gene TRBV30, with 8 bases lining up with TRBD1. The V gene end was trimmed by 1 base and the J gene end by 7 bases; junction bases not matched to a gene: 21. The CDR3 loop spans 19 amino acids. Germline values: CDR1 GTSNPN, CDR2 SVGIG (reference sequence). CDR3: CAWSARGSQGAKSRQPQHF. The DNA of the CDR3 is TGTGCCTGGAGTGCCCGAGGGTCCCAGGGGGCTAAATCACGACAGCCCCAGCATTTT.